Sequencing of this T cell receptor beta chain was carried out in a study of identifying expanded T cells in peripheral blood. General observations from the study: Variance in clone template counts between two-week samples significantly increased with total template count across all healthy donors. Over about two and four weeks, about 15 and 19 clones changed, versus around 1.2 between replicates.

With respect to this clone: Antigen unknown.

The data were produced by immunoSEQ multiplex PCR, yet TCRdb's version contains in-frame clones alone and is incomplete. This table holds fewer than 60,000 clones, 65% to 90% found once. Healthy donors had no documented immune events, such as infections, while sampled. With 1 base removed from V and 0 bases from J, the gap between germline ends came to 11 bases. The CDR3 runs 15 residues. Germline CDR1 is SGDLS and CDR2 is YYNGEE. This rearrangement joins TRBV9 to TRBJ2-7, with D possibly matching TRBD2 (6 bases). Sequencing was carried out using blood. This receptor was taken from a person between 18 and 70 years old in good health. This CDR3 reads CASSVTGDPSYEQYF. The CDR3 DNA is TGTGCCAGCAGCGTAACGGGGGACCCCTCCTACGAGCAGTACTTC.